This T cell receptor (beta chain) was documented in a study of vaccination effects on CD4 cells after COVID-19. Study information: Either the mRNA-1273 or the BNT162b2 vaccine was given to participants as two doses. The study's findings and limits: Mainly new vaccine-induced clones made up the post-vaccine spike-reactive clones in convalescents.

The repertoire was sequenced with immunoSEQ multiplex PCR; TCRdb's copy has only in-frame clones and lacks some. The table includes 63,000 or so clones, roughly two thirds detected once. In the case of this clone: Its matching antigen is unknown.

Germline values: CDR1 SQVTM, CDR2 ANQGSEA. Trimming removed 4 bases from V and 1 base from J, with 10 bases in between. The CDR3 consists of 13 residues. Sequencing in the ViraFEST assay came after antigen-specific CD4+ T cells had been expanded with viral peptide pools, which were used to stimulate PBMC. Subsequent to a culture period of about nine days, CD4+ T cells were isolated. Convalescent patients had PCR-confirmed SARS-CoV-2 infection between March and December 2020. Negative control cultures received an HIV-1 Nef peptide pool. A half-volume exchange with IL-2 medium occurred on days 3 and 7. Here the sequenced sample was CD4+ T cells from PBMCs cultured with HIV peptides, taken before COVID-19 vaccination. Subset here: HIV-1 Nef peptide pool negative control/reference culture. This TCR came from a human donor who had a prior SARS-CoV-2 infection. The chain links TRBV29-1 to TRBJ1-1; D not resolved. The chain's CDR3 is CSVVRQTNTEAFF. The CDR3 DNA reads as TGCAGCGTTGTTAGGCAAACGAACACTGAAGCTTTCTTT.